The 22 T cell receptor beta chains given below trace back to one sample, sequenced in a study of blood T cell repertoires in COVID-19. The repertoire was sequenced with immunoSEQ multiplex PCR; TCRdb's copy has only in-frame clones and lacks some. The table records around 150,000 clones, around 90% of them present only once. The source material was peripheral blood. These receptor sequences come from a young man with acute or convalescent COVID-19.

The sample holds one count of this clone. The V and J genes are TRBV4-2 and TRBJ2-5; TRBD2 agrees at 10 bases. Germline V gives CDR1 LGHNA, CDR2 YNFKEQ. This CDR3 contains 17 residues. V lost 2 bases and J lost 1; bases outside the gene matches: 7. The CDR3 region is CASSQQLAGLGQETQYF. CDR3 coding DNA: TGTGCCAGCAGCCAACAACTAGCGGGGTTGGGCCAAGAGACCCAGTACTTC.

The chain is built from TRBV2 and TRBJ1-2; possibly TRBD1 for D (6 bases). Trimming left V 5 bases short and J 5 bases short, with 18 bases between. CDR3 size: 15 residues. CDR1 is SNHLY and CDR2 is FYNNEI in the germline V gene. The CDR3 here is CASSHPGVLGYGYTF. The DNA of the CDR3 is TGTGCCAGCAGTCATCCAGGGGTTTTAGGATATGGCTACACCTTC.

The chain has TRBV30 and TRBJ1-2; unclear D gene. Trimming removed 6 bases at V and 8 bases at J, with 16 bases between. The germline CDR1 and CDR2 sequences are GTSNPN and SVGIG (reference sequence). The CDR3 totals 12 residues. Here the CDR3 reads CACPKQFKGYTF. CDR3 coding DNA: TGTGCCTGCCCGAAACAGTTCAAGGGCTACACCTTC.

The rearrangement joins TRBV6-5 to TRBJ1-5; no clear D. CDR3 size: 15 residues. V was pared by 6 bases and J by 4 bases, with 16 bases between. Germline V gives CDR1 MNHEY, CDR2 SVGAGI. This CDR3 is CASRKAAGMNQPQHF. CDR3 nucleotides: TGTGCCAGCAGGAAGGCAGCGGGGATGAATCAGCCCCAGCATTTT.

The V and J genes are TRBV19 and TRBJ1-6; D is undetermined. CDR3 length: 14 amino acids. Trimming stripped 2 bases from V and 10 bases from J, with 12 bases between. Germline CDR1 and CDR2: LNHDA and SQIVND (reference sequence). CDR3 bases: TGTGCCAGTAGTATAAGAGGGCCAGGATCACCCCTCCACTTT. Protein sequence: CASSIRGPGSPLHF.

The chain couples TRBV10-3 to TRBJ1-1, with D perhaps matching TRBD1 (5 bases). V was shortened by 5 bases and J by 1 base, with 11 bases between the two germline ends. The CDR3 runs 14 residues. CDR1 and CDR2 (germline): ENHRY, SYGVKD. The CDR3 DNA reads TGTGCCATCAGTATCGCCAGGGAGAACACTGAAGCTTTCTTT. This translates into CAISIARENTEAFF.

The rearrangement joins TRBV5-4 to TRBJ2-1, with 8 bases aligning to TRBD2. Germline values: CDR1 SGHNT, CDR2 YYREEE (reference sequence). This CDR3 region has 16 residues. The junction had 5 bases not matched to a gene; V was cut back by 3 bases and J by 0 bases. CDR3 in DNA: TGTGCCAGCAGCTCACTAGCGGTGAGCTCCTACAATGAGCAGTTCTTC. It yields the protein CASSSLAVSSYNEQFF.

The CDR3 here is CASSPLGQEVNTIYF. DNA for the CDR3: TGTGCCAGCTCACCTCTGGGCCAGGAGGTTAACACCATATATTTT. V is TRBV18 and J is TRBJ1-3; D not certain. V lost 3 bases and J lost 7, with 16 bases in between. Germline CDR1 reads KGHSH; CDR2 reads LQKENI. The CDR3 sequence is 15 residues long.

This chain uses TRBV27 with TRBJ1-2; 12 nucleotides align to TRBD1. Unmatched junction bases numbered 0, after V lost 2 bases and J lost 2 bases. This CDR3 is 15 amino acids long. CDR1 is MNHEY and CDR2 is SMNVEV in the germline V gene (reference sequence). The DNA for the CDR3 is TGTGCCAGCAGTTTAGGGACAGGGGGCAACTATGGCTACACCTTC. Encoded protein: CASSLGTGGNYGYTF.

CDR3 sequence reads: CASSLSEGVMNTEAFF. Written as DNA, the CDR3 is TGTGCCAGCAGTTTATCGGAAGGGGTGATGAACACTGAAGCTTTCTTT. The chain has TRBV27 and TRBJ1-1; perhaps TRBD1 as D (5 bases). Trimming cost V 0 bases and J 0 bases, with 11 bases left between them. The CDR3 extends over 16 amino acids. Looked up from germline, CDR1 is MNHEY and CDR2 is SMNVEV (reference sequence).

The V gene is TRBV27, the J gene TRBJ2-7, with D uncertain. V was trimmed by 2 bases and J by 6 bases, leaving 8 bases between them. Germline-derived CDR1 and CDR2 are MNHEY and SMNVEV (reference sequence). The CDR3 contains 12 residues. This chain's CDR3 is CASSLGEPEQYF. The CDR3 DNA sequence: TGTGCCAGCAGTTTAGGAGAGCCCGAGCAGTACTTC.

The chain links TRBV2 to TRBJ2-1; 11 bases line up with TRBD2. Germline loops: CDR1 SNHLY, CDR2 FYNNEI. The V gene end was trimmed by 5 bases and the J gene end by 4 bases; junction bases not matched to a gene: 7. This CDR3 has 16 residues. CDR3 in amino acids: CASSPGLAANYNEQFF. CDR3 coding DNA: TGTGCCAGCAGTCCGGGACTAGCGGCTAATTACAATGAGCAGTTCTTC.

This clone is a singleton in its sample. The chain is built from TRBV27 and TRBJ1-5; a possible D gene is TRBD1 (6 bases). Germline-derived CDR1 and CDR2 are MNHEY and SMNVEV (reference sequence). This CDR3 region has 15 residues. V was pared by 3 bases and J by 0 bases, with 9 bases between. This CDR3 is CASSLDSASNQPQHF. CDR3 in DNA: TGTGCCAGCAGTTTGGACAGCGCTAGCAATCAGCCCCAGCATTTT.

This clone was detected only a few times. V usage is TRBV5-8 and J usage is TRBJ2-7; tentatively, D is TRBD1 (5 bases). The germline CDR1 and CDR2 sequences are SGHTS and YDEGEE. V lost 4 bases and J lost 3, with 14 bases in between. CDR3 length equals 14 residues. This CDR3 is CASSTRQILYEQYF. Written as DNA, the CDR3 is TGTGCCAGCAGCACGCGACAGATCCTCTACGAGCAGTACTTC.

This rearrangement joins TRBV5-4 to TRBJ2-5, with D possibly being TRBD2 (6 bases). Trimming shortened V by 3 bases and J by 5 bases, and 11 bases separated the two germline ends. The germline V gene has CDR1 SGHNT and CDR2 YYREEE (reference sequence). The CDR3 is 13 residues long. In nucleotides, the CDR3 is TGTGCCAGCAGCTATACAGGAGGGGAGACCCAGTACTTC. It codes for CASSYTGGETQYF.

The genes are TRBV30 and TRBJ1-6; D is ambiguous. CDR1 is GTSNPN, CDR2 SVGIG, per germline (reference sequence). The CDR3 covers 14 residues. Between the trimmed V and J ends, which lost 2 bases and 8 bases, there was a span of 13 bases. CDR3 DNA: TGTGCCTGGAGTAAAGACACCGCATATTCACCCCTCCACTTT. Translated, it gives CAWSKDTAYSPLHF.

In the case of this clone: Other DNA sequences in the same sample also yield this CDR3. The chain uses TRBV5-4 and TRBJ2-3; D possibly corresponds to TRBD1 (6 bases). In germline, CDR1 is SGHNT, CDR2 YYREEE (reference sequence). The CDR3 has 14 amino acids. V was clipped by 2 bases and J by 1 base, with 8 bases between them. The CDR3 DNA sequence: TGTGCCAGCAGCTTACAGGGTGGCACAGATACGCAGTATTTT. Its protein is CASSLQGGTDTQYF.

This sequence joins TRBV25-1 and TRBJ1-6, with a weak D call TRBD1 (6 bases). V was cut by 2 bases and J by 7 bases, with 9 bases left in between. Germline V gene lookup returns CDR1 MGHDK and CDR2 SYGVNS. CDR3 size: 14 residues. The CDR3 reads CASSERGSNSPLHF. The CDR3 DNA is TGTGCCAGCAGTGAAAGGGGGTCGAATTCACCCCTCCACTTT.

The chain recombines TRBV6-4 with TRBJ1-2; 7 bases map to TRBD1. Germline CDR1 is MRHNA and CDR2 is SNTAGT. The V and J ends lost 6 bases and 4 bases, in that order; junction bases with no gene match: 5. This CDR3 comprises 13 residues. The CDR3 region is CASRRDSTYGYTF. DNA of the CDR3: TGTGCCAGCAGAAGGGACAGTACCTATGGCTACACCTTC.

The rearrangement uses TRBV5-1 and TRBJ1-2, with a weak D call TRBD1 (6 bases). V was pared by 0 bases and J by 6 bases, with 12 bases between. The CDR3 extends over 14 amino acids. Germline values: CDR1 SGHRS, CDR2 YFSETQ. The chain's CDR3 is CASSLDRVGDGYTF. CDR3 coding DNA: TGCGCCAGCAGCTTGGACAGGGTCGGAGATGGCTACACCTTC.

V gene TRBV10-3 combines with J gene TRBJ1-5; a weak D match, TRBD1 (5 bases). The V gene's germline CDR1 is ENHRY and CDR2 SYGVKD. This CDR3 is 15 amino acids long. With 2 bases removed from V and 0 bases from J, the gap between germline ends came to 8 bases. The CDR3: CAISERGYSNQPQHF. Written as DNA, the CDR3 is TGTGCCATCAGTGAGAGGGGTTATAGCAATCAGCCCCAGCATTTT.

The V gene is TRBV29-1, the J gene TRBJ1-1, with D possibly being TRBD1 (6 bases). This CDR3 has 12 residues. V lost 4 bases and J lost 3, with 9 bases in between. Germline values: CDR1 SQVTM, CDR2 ANQGSEA. Written as DNA, the CDR3 is TGCAGCGTTGGAGGGGGGGACACTGAAGCTTTCTTT. Translated, it gives CSVGGGDTEAFF.